The rows below give T cell receptor beta chains drawn from one sample of a study of cytomegalovirus exposure and HLA in healthy donors. Using immunoSEQ multiplex PCR, the repertoire was profiled, and TCRdb retains in-frame clones only, with some absent. The sample shows around 40,000 clones, 82% of them seen only once. Sequencing was performed on PBMCs. These receptors all stem from a woman between 18 and 29 years old in good health and CMV-seropositive. CDR3s include the opening cysteine and the closing phenylalanine or tryptophan. A D gene is named only where the DNA matches it firmly. Size tells how often a clone was seen (once, few, many) or the class of an expanded clone, and some rows leave it out.

j_call d_call v_call clone_size cdr3_aa cdr3_nt
TRBJ1-3 - TRBV7-6 - CASTGEIAGNTIYF TGTGCCAGCACGGGGGAGATCGCTGGAAACACCATATATTTT
TRBJ2-3 - TRBV9 - CASSVEAGLYTDTQYF TGTGCCAGCAGCGTAGAGGCGGGGTTATACACAGATACGCAGTATTTT
TRBJ2-3 TRBD2 TRBV6-1 few CASSELAGGPDTQYF TGTGCCAGCAGTGAACTAGCGGGAGGGCCAGATACGCAGTATTTT
TRBJ2-7 TRBD1 TRBV27 - CASSLAYGQGFYEQYF TGTGCCAGCAGTTTAGCCTACGGACAGGGATTCTACGAGCAGTACTTC
TRBJ2-3 - TRBV29-1 - CSVLPPGNTQYF TGCAGCGTTCTACCTCCCGGTAATACGCAGTATTTT
TRBJ2-1 - TRBV11-2 few CASSRPWGRRPYNEQFF TGTGCCAGCAGCCGCCCGTGGGGCAGGAGACCCTACAATGAGCAGTTCTTC
TRBJ2-7 TRBD1 TRBV4-2 - CASSLGPTGGSSYEQYF TGTGCCAGCAGCCTAGGCCCTACAGGGGGGAGCTCCTACGAGCAGTACTTC
TRBJ2-3 - TRBV7-9 - CASSPPGTPADTQYF TGTGCCAGCAGCCCCCCCGGGACACCCGCGGATACGCAGTATTTT
TRBJ2-2 - TRBV7-8 - CASSPSRDKNTGELFF TGTGCCAGCAGCCCTTCTCGGGACAAGAACACCGGGGAGCTGTTTTTT
TRBJ2-1 TRBD2 TRBV19 - CASSDGLAGGNEQFF TGTGCCAGTTCGGATGGACTAGCGGGAGGTAATGAGCAGTTCTTC
TRBJ2-6 TRBD1 TRBV25-1 - CASSLDRGPSGANVLTF TGTGCCAGCAGTTTGGACAGGGGACCCTCTGGGGCCAACGTCCTGACTTTC
TRBJ2-3 - TRBV19 once CASGHLPDTQYF TGTGCCAGTGGACACCTCCCAGATACGCAGTATTTT
TRBJ1-1 - TRBV19 - CASSYGGGGLNTEAFF TGTGCCAGTAGTTACGGGGGTGGGGGTTTGAACACTGAAGCTTTCTTT
TRBJ2-5 TRBD1 TRBV30 - CAWSARGQGPTQYF TGTGCCTGGAGTGCCCGGGGACAGGGTCCGACCCAGTACTTC
TRBJ2-5 - TRBV7-2 - CASSFRRGETQYF TGTGCCAGCAGCTTTCGCCGCGGGGAGACCCAGTACTTC
TRBJ2-2 TRBD2 TRBV10-3 - CAISEGTSGGTRGTGELFF TGTGCCATCAGTGAGGGGACTAGCGGGGGGACCCGCGGCACCGGGGAGCTGTTTTTT
TRBJ2-1 - TRBV19 - CASSPHTGPSYNEQFF TGTGCCAGTAGTCCCCATACAGGGCCGTCCTACAATGAGCAGTTCTTC
TRBJ1-1 - TRBV4-1 - CASSQGVGGQRTEAFF TGCGCCAGCAGCCAAGGAGTGGGGGGTCAGAGAACTGAAGCTTTCTTT
TRBJ2-7 TRBD2 TRBV11-2 - CASSTQGLVGGIKQYF TGTGCCAGCAGCACCCAGGGACTAGTAGGGGGGATTAAGCAGTACTTC
TRBJ2-5 - TRBV7-3 once CASSLNGGWETQYF TGTGCCAGCAGCTTAAATGGGGGCTGGGAGACCCAGTACTTC
TRBJ2-2 - TRBV7-8 few CASSLGRLQGELFF TGTGCCAGCAGCTTAGGACGCTTACAGGGGGAGCTGTTTTTT
TRBJ2-1 TRBD2 TRBV6-1 - CASRGTSGPHNEQFF TGTGCCAGCAGAGGGACTAGCGGGCCTCACAATGAGCAGTTCTTC
TRBJ1-6 - TRBV19 - CASSISGDSSPLHF TGTGCCAGTAGTATATCGGGGGATTCTTCACCCCTCCACTTT
TRBJ1-2 TRBD1 TRBV19 - CASSPGGYGYTF TGTGCCAGTAGTCCAGGGGGATATGGCTACACCTTC
TRBJ1-2 - TRBV7-9 - CASSLLGAGVNYGYTF TGTGCCAGCAGCTTACTTGGGGCAGGCGTCAACTATGGCTACACCTTC
TRBJ2-3 TRBD2 TRBV5-4 once CASSSGLAGPLTDTQYF TGTGCCAGCAGTTCGGGACTAGCGGGACCCCTCACAGATACGCAGTATTTT
TRBJ2-7 TRBD1 TRBV7-8 - CASSPPGTASYEQYF TGTGCCAGCAGCCCGCCTGGGACAGCTTCCTACGAGCAGTACTTC
TRBJ2-3 TRBD1 TRBV6-6 - CASLEGTGGIDTQYF TGTGCCAGCCTCGAAGGGACAGGGGGCATAGATACGCAGTATTTT
TRBJ1-1 - TRBV6-6 - CASSYRTPMNTEAFF TGTGCCAGCAGTTACCGGACTCCTATGAACACTGAAGCTTTCTTT
TRBJ2-5 TRBD1 TRBV29-1 - CSVASPDREETQYF TGCAGCGTCGCTTCTCCCGACAGGGAAGAGACCCAGTACTTC
TRBJ2-2 - TRBV19 once CASNWPGSTGELFF TGTGCCAGTAATTGGCCGGGAAGCACCGGGGAGCTGTTTTTT
TRBJ2-7 TRBD2 TRBV9 - CASSVGGGVSYEQYF TGTGCCAGCAGCGTCGGGGGGGGCGTCTCCTACGAGCAGTACTTC
TRBJ2-3 TRBD2 TRBV28 once CASSQGLADTQYF TGTGCCAGCAGCCAAGGACTAGCCGATACGCAGTATTTT
TRBJ2-5 TRBD1 TRBV5-1 - CASSLAGDRVETQYF TGCGCCAGCAGCTTGGCCGGGGACAGGGTTGAGACCCAGTACTTC
TRBJ2-3 TRBD2 TRBV9 - CASSPGLAGDQYF TGTGCCAGCAGCCCCGGGCTGGCGGGAGATCAGTATTTT
TRBJ2-3 - TRBV6-6 few CASSPLGGTDTQYF TGTGCCAGCAGCCCATTGGGCGGCACAGATACGCAGTATTTT
TRBJ1-2 - TRBV30 - CAWSRQSPNYGYTF TGTGCCTGGAGTAGACAGTCTCCTAACTATGGCTACACCTTC
TRBJ2-5 - TRBV19 - CASSNSPGRVRETQYF TGTGCCAGTAGTAATAGTCCCGGCAGGGTCAGGGAGACCCAGTACTTC
TRBJ1-2 TRBD1 TRBV9 once CASSVGGTGFDGYTF TGTGCCAGCAGCGTGGGGGGGACAGGGTTCGATGGCTACACCTTC
TRBJ2-1 TRBD2 TRBV5-1 - CASSLASSGRVNEQFF TGCGCCAGCAGCTTGGCCTCTAGCGGGAGGGTCAATGAGCAGTTCTTC
TRBJ2-2 - TRBV7-2 - CASSLGSGLRGGELFF TGTGCCAGCAGCTTAGGATCTGGTCTTCGAGGCGGGGAGCTGTTTTTT
TRBJ2-7 TRBD2 TRBV5-1 - CASSFTSGRFRDSYEQYF TGCGCCAGCAGCTTTACTAGCGGGAGGTTCCGTGACTCCTACGAGCAGTACTTC
TRBJ1-4 TRBD1 TRBV15 - CATSSPLTTGRSEKLFF TGTGCCACCAGCAGTCCCCTAACGACAGGGAGGTCGGAAAAACTGTTTTTT
TRBJ2-3 TRBD2 TRBV6-4 - CASSGTSGGQDTQYF TGTGCCAGCAGTGGGACTAGCGGGGGGCAAGATACGCAGTATTTT
TRBJ2-2 TRBD2 TRBV19 - CASTVPGLDPSELFF TGTGCCAGTACCGTTCCGGGACTAGACCCTAGTGAGCTGTTTTTT
TRBJ2-3 - TRBV9 - CASSVARGTDTQYF TGTGCCAGCAGCGTAGCTCGGGGTACAGATACGCAGTATTTT
TRBJ2-7 TRBD1 TRBV27 - CASSRTGGAYEQYF TGTGCCAGCAGTCGGACAGGGGGTGCCTACGAGCAGTACTTC
TRBJ2-6 TRBD1 TRBV2 - CASSEQGVIVLTF TGTGCCAGCAGTGAACAGGGGGTGATCGTCCTGACTTTC